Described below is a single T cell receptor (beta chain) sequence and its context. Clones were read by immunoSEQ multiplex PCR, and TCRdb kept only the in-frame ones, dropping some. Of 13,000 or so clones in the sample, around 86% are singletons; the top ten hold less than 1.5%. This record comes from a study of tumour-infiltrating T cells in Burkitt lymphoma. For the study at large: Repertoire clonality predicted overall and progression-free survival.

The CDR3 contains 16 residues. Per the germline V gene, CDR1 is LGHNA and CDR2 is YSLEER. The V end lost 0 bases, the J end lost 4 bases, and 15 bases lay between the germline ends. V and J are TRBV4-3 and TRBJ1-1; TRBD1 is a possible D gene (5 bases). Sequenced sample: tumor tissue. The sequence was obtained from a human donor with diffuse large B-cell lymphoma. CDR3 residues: CASSQDWDAGLTEAFF. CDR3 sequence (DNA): TGCGCCAGCAGCCAAGATTGGGATGCAGGGCTCACTGAAGCTTTCTTT.